A single sample gave rise to the 27 T cell receptor beta chains below, sequenced in a study of cytomegalovirus exposure and HLA in healthy donors. The PCR used 60 Vbeta and 13 Jbeta primers. Assay used: immunoSEQ multiplex PCR; TCRdb lists only in-frame clones, some missing. The sample records roughly 220,000 clones, around 80% being singletons. Sample: PBMCs. Receptor source: a man aged 45-65 years in good health and CMV-seronegative.

The V gene is TRBV7-2, the J gene TRBJ2-2; D is ambiguous. Trimming removed 5 bases at V and 4 bases at J, with 11 bases between. Germline-derived CDR1 and CDR2 are SGHTA and FQGNSA. This CDR3 is built from 14 residues. The CDR3 protein is CASSLTALTGELFF. CDR3 coding DNA: TGTGCCAGCAGCCTAACTGCACTCACCGGGGAGCTGTTTTTT.

V and J are TRBV29-1 and TRBJ2-2; TRBD2 aligns across 15 bases. Per the germline V gene, CDR1 is SQVTM and CDR2 is ANQGSEA. The CDR3 extends over 16 amino acids. V lost 7 bases, J lost 5 bases, and 8 bases stayed unmatched. CDR3: CSALGLAGGRTGELFF. The CDR3 DNA reads TGCAGCGCCCTCGGACTAGCGGGAGGGAGGACCGGGGAGCTGTTTTTT.

The genes are TRBV6-4 and TRBJ1-5; possible D gene TRBD1, 6 bases. CDR1 and CDR2 (germline): MRHNA, SNTAGT. V dropped 4 bases and J dropped 5 bases, with 12 bases sitting between them. This CDR3 contains 14 residues. The CDR3 here is CASSVEQGYQPQHF. CDR3 nucleotide sequence: TGTGCCAGCAGTGTAGAACAGGGTTATCAGCCCCAGCATTTT.

The J gene is TRBJ2-6, the V gene TRBV5-1, with TRBD2 identical over 10 bases. The germline gives CDR1 SGHRS, CDR2 YFSETQ. With V trimmed by 2 bases and J by 2 bases, 4 bases remained unmatched. The CDR3 loop spans 17 amino acids. The CDR3 coding sequence is TGCGCCAGCAGCTTAACCACTAGCGGGGCTGGGGCCAACGTCCTGACTTTC. It encodes CASSLTTSGAGANVLTF.

The chain is built from TRBV2 and TRBJ1-2; maybe TRBD1 (6 bases). Germline assignment: CDR1 SNHLY and CDR2 FYNNEI. V was cut by 6 bases and J by 5 bases, with 16 bases left in between. The CDR3 length is 14 residues. CDR3 DNA: TGTGCCAGCAGCGGTCGGACAGATAGTTATGGCTACACCTTC. Protein sequence: CASSGRTDSYGYTF.

J is TRBJ1-5 and V is TRBV18; the D gene is possibly TRBD1 (6 bases). Trimming stripped 3 bases from V and 7 bases from J, with 13 bases between. The CDR3 totals 14 residues. Germline CDR1 is KGHSH and CDR2 is LQKENI. CDR3 residues: CASSPYRETQPQHF. Here the CDR3 DNA reads TGTGCCAGCTCACCCTACAGGGAAACCCAGCCCCAGCATTTT.

The V gene is TRBV19, the J gene TRBJ1-5; the D gene is possibly TRBD1 (6 bases). Looked up from germline, CDR1 is LNHDA and CDR2 is SQIVND (reference sequence). The CDR3 covers 14 residues. Trimming stripped 3 bases from V and 4 bases from J, with 10 bases between. CDR3 coding DNA: TGTGCCAGTAGTATGACAGGCGTAAATCAGCCCCAGCATTTT. Translation gives CASSMTGVNQPQHF. Using reference TRBV19 and TRBJ1-5 for the parts outside the CDR3, the full variable domain is DGGITQSPKYLFRKEGQNVTLSCEQNLNHDAMYWYRQDPGQGLRLIYYSQIVNDFQKGDIAEGYSVSREKKESFPLTVTSAQKNPTAFYLCASSMTGVNQPQHFGDGTRLSIL.

The CDR3 is CASSPRLAEPSTDTQYF. The CDR3 coding sequence is TGTGCCAGCTCACCAAGACTAGCGGAACCAAGCACAGATACGCAGTATTTT. The gene calls are TRBV18 and TRBJ2-3; 9 nucleotides align to TRBD2. The trim removed 2 bases at V and 0 bases at J, leaving 6 bases unmatched. The CDR3 length is 17 residues. Germline CDR1 KGHSH, CDR2 LQKENI.

The genes are TRBV2 and TRBJ2-1; D uncertain. The V and J ends lost 5 bases and 0 bases respectively, with 11 bases between them. Germline CDR1 SNHLY, CDR2 FYNNEI. CDR3 length equals 15 residues. DNA of the CDR3: TGTGCCAGCAGTCCTCGCCTAGGCTCCTACAATGAGCAGTTCTTC. It translates to CASSPRLGSYNEQFF.

J is TRBJ2-7 and V is TRBV27; D not certain. Germline CDR1 reads MNHEY; CDR2 reads SMNVEV (reference sequence). The CDR3 is made up of 16 amino acids. The V gene lost 5 bases and the J gene lost 0 bases, with 17 bases spanning the gap. CDR3 DNA: TGTGCCAGCAGTCCCCTTGTTAGTGCACTCTCCTACGAGCAGTACTTC. It is translated as CASSPLVSALSYEQYF.

V gene TRBV4-1 combines with J gene TRBJ2-1, with 8 bases matching TRBD2. V lost 0 bases and J lost 4; bases outside the gene matches: 2. Per the germline V gene, CDR1 is MGHRA and CDR2 is YSYEKL. The CDR3 consists of 15 residues. The CDR3 region is CASSQEVAGYNEQFF. The CDR3 coding sequence is TGCGCCAGCAGCCAAGAGGTAGCGGGATACAATGAGCAGTTCTTC.

This clone was observed a few times. The chain uses TRBV30 and TRBJ2-5; no definite D call. The CDR3 consists of 12 residues. Trimming removed 0 bases from V and 5 bases from J, with 7 bases in between. Germline-derived CDR1 and CDR2 are GTSNPN and SVGIG (reference sequence). The CDR3 protein is CAWSVARETQYF. The CDR3 DNA reads TGTGCCTGGAGTGTTGCCAGGGAGACCCAGTACTTC.

The chain joins TRBV27 to TRBJ1-5; TRBD1 matches at 10 bases. Germline V gives CDR1 MNHEY, CDR2 SMNVEV (reference sequence). This CDR3 region has 15 residues. V lost 2 bases to trimming and J lost 7 bases; unmatched junction nucleotides: 5. The CDR3 is CASSLGTGEYQPQHF. The CDR3 region has the DNA TGTGCCAGCAGTTTAGGGACAGGGGAATACCAGCCCCAGCATTTT.

Only a few counts were recorded for this clone. The rearrangement joins TRBV7-9 to TRBJ1-5; 7 nucleotides match TRBD1. V gave up 5 bases and J gave up 0 bases; unmatched junction bases: 4. The length of the CDR3 is 15 residues. CDR1 SEHNR and CDR2 FQNEAQ come from the germline V gene (reference sequence). The CDR3 region is CASSKTGYSNQPQHF. The CDR3 bases are TGTGCCAGCAGCAAGACAGGGTATAGCAATCAGCCCCAGCATTTT.

For the CDR3, the DNA is TGTGCCAGCAGCGAGGAGAACACTGAAGCTTTCTTT. Its translation: CASSEENTEAFF. The V gene is TRBV27, the J gene TRBJ1-1; D gene ambiguous. Germline V gene lookup returns CDR1 MNHEY and CDR2 SMNVEV (reference sequence). V was clipped by 6 bases and J by 1 base, with 6 bases between them. The CDR3 is made up of 12 amino acids.

The table lists this clone with a count of one. The chain carries TRBV4-2 and TRBJ2-5, with D perhaps TRBD2 (7 bases). The CDR3 runs 15 residues. In germline, CDR1 is LGHNA, CDR2 YNFKEQ. The V and J ends lost 4 bases and 4 bases respectively, with 16 bases between them. Written as DNA, the CDR3 is TGTGCCAGCAGCCTGGAGGGGGGGGCTCGAGAGACCCAGTACTTC. Protein: CASSLEGGARETQYF.

This clone was counted between two and nine times. The chain joins TRBV5-6 to TRBJ2-6, with 8 bases aligning to TRBD2. The CDR3 runs 18 residues. Germline V gives CDR1 SGHDT, CDR2 YYEEEE. V lost 5 bases to trimming and J lost 2 bases; unmatched junction nucleotides: 12. CDR3 region: CASSIEKRGPTGANVLTF. CDR3 sequence (DNA): TGTGCCAGCAGTATTGAGAAGCGGGGGCCGACTGGGGCCAACGTCCTGACTTTC. The variable domain in full, completed from reference TRBV5-6 and TRBJ2-6, reads DAGVTQSPTHLIKTRGQQVTLRCSPKSGHDTVSWYQQALGQGPQFIFQYYEEEERQRGNFPDRFSGHQFPNYSSELNVNALLLGDSALYLCASSIEKRGPTGANVLTFGAGSRLTVL.

J is TRBJ1-2 and V is TRBV4-2; D not resolved. Trimming removed 2 bases from V and 4 bases from J, with 11 bases in between. Germline-derived CDR1 and CDR2 are LGHNA and YNFKEQ. The CDR3 contains 14 residues. The CDR3, as DNA: TGTGCCAGCAGCCAACTCCAGGCCGGCTATGGCTACACCTTC. Protein: CASSQLQAGYGYTF.

This clone appeared a single time. In nucleotides, the CDR3 is TGTGCCAGTAGTATATTAAACTATGGCTACACCTTC. This translates into CASSILNYGYTF. The chain uses TRBV19 and TRBJ1-2, with D hard to call. The CDR3 has 12 residues. CDR1 and CDR2 (germline): LNHDA, SQIVND (reference sequence). V was clipped by 2 bases and J by 2 bases, with 3 bases between them.

This chain uses TRBV9 with TRBJ1-5, with a tentative D call TRBD1 (5 bases). The CDR3 length is 15 residues. Between the trimmed V and J ends, which lost 0 bases and 4 bases, there was a span of 11 bases. In germline, CDR1 is SGDLS, CDR2 YYNGEE. In DNA form, the CDR3 reads TGTGCCAGCAGCGTAGCTTCCGGGGGGAATCAGCCCCAGCATTTT. Translated, it gives CASSVASGGNQPQHF.

The chain recombines TRBV29-1 with TRBJ2-1; TRBD2 agrees at 11 bases. Germline CDR1 and CDR2: SQVTM and ANQGSEA. The CDR3 is 13 amino acids. Trimming cost V 7 bases and J 8 bases; bases outside gene matches: 7. The chain's CDR3 is CSAQLAGDHEQFF. The CDR3 coding sequence is TGCAGCGCCCAACTAGCGGGAGACCATGAGCAGTTCTTC.

J is TRBJ1-5 and V is TRBV15, with 7 bases that match TRBD1. V was pared by 8 bases and J by 3 bases, with 13 bases of the junction left unmatched. In germline, CDR1 is LNHNV, CDR2 YYDKDF (reference sequence). The CDR3 runs to 16 residues. As DNA, the CDR3 is TGTGCCACCGCGACCGCAGGGGGAGGTGACAATCAGCCCCAGCATTTT. It encodes CATATAGGGDNQPQHF. Variable domain in full (rest from reference TRBV15 and TRBJ1-5): DAMVIQNPRYQVTQFGKPVTLSCSQTLNHNVMYWYQQKSSQAPKLLFHYYDKDFNNEADTPDNFQSRRPNTSFCFLDIRSPGLGDTAMYLCATATAGGGDNQPQHFGDGTRLSIL.

The genes are TRBV27 and TRBJ2-6; D might be TRBD2 (6 bases). V was cut by 6 bases and J by 1 base, with 16 bases left in between. Germline lookup yields CDR1 MNHEY and CDR2 SMNVEV (reference sequence). The length of the CDR3 is 17 residues. CDR3 DNA sequence: TGTGCCAGCAGGCGGGACGGAAGCCTTTCTGGGGCCAACGTCCTGACTTTC. Translated, it gives CASRRDGSLSGANVLTF. Variable domain in full (rest from reference TRBV27 and TRBJ2-6): EAQVTQNPRYLITVTGKKLTVTCSQNMNHEYMSWYRQDPGLGLRQIYYSMNVEVTDKGDVPEGYKVSRKEKRNFPLILESPSPNQTSLYFCASRRDGSLSGANVLTFGAGSRLTVL.

V gene TRBV6-5 combines with J gene TRBJ2-2; 8 bases line up with TRBD1. Trimming removed 8 bases from V and 5 bases from J; junction bases left unmatched: 10. CDR3 size: 15 residues. Germline V lookup: CDR1 MNHEY, CDR2 SVGAGI. In DNA, the CDR3 is TGTGCCAGCGGACTACTCGGACAGGGAACCGGGGAGCTGTTTTTT. It specifies CASGLLGQGTGELFF.

This clone was picked up a small number of times. V is TRBV29-1 and J is TRBJ2-1; the match to TRBD2 covers 8 bases. Germline lookup yields CDR1 SQVTM and CDR2 ANQGSEA. The trim removed 6 bases at V and 7 bases at J, leaving 8 bases unmatched. The CDR3 length is 13 residues. The CDR3 DNA follows: TGCAGCGTAAGCGGGAGTGTGTTGAATGAGCAGTTCTTC. This gives the protein CSVSGSVLNEQFF.

This chain links TRBV7-9 with TRBJ1-5, with 8 bases that match TRBD1. The junction had 11 bases not matched to a gene; V was cut back by 5 bases and J by 5 bases. CDR1 SEHNR and CDR2 FQNEAQ come from the germline V gene (reference sequence). The CDR3 loop spans 16 amino acids. CDR3 region: CASSIYRDRNDQPQHF. CDR3 in DNA: TGTGCCAGCAGCATATACCGGGACAGGAATGATCAGCCCCAGCATTTT.

This chain joins TRBV19 and TRBJ1-2; TRBD1 is a possible D gene (5 bases). The CDR3 has 15 amino acids. The germline CDR1 and CDR2 sequences are LNHDA and SQIVND (reference sequence). V was cut by 3 bases and J by 1 base, with 12 bases left in between. CDR3: CASSIGGRDNYGYTF. The CDR3 DNA is TGTGCCAGTAGTATTGGGGGGAGAGATAACTATGGCTACACCTTC.